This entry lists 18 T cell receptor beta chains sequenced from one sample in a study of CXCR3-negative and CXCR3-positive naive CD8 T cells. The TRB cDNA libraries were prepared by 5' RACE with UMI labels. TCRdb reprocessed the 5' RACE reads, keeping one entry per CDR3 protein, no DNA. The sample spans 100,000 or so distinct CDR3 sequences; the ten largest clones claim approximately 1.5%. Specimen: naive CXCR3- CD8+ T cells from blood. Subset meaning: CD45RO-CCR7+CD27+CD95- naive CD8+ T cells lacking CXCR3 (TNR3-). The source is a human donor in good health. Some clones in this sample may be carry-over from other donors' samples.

The chain's CDR3 is CASSLAGRGPGNEQFF. The chain joins TRBV5-1 to TRBJ2-1; the D call from TCRdb, TRBD1, cannot be confirmed without DNA. This CDR3 contains 16 residues. CDR1 and CDR2 from the germline V gene are SGHRS and YFSETQ.

The CDR3 sequence is CSVETGGIDYTF. This rearrangement joins TRBV29-1 to TRBJ1-2; TCRdb picks TRBD1, but there is no DNA to check that call. This CDR3 region has 12 residues. Germline V gives CDR1 SQVTM, CDR2 ANQGSEA.

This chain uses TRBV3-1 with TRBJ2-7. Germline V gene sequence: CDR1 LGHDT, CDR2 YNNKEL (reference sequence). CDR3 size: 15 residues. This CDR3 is CASSYGLGSFYEQYF.

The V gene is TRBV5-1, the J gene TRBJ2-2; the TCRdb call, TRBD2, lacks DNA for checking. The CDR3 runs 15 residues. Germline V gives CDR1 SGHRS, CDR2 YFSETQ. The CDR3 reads CASSLDRDLTGELFF.

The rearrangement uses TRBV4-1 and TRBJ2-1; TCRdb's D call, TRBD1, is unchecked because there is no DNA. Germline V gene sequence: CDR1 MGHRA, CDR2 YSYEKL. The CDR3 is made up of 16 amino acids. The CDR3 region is CASSQVGQGLHNEQFF.

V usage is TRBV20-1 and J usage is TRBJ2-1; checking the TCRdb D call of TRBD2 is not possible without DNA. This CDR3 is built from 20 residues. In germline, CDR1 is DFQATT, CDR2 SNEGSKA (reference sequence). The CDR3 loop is CSARQLPTSGGQPSRDEQFF.

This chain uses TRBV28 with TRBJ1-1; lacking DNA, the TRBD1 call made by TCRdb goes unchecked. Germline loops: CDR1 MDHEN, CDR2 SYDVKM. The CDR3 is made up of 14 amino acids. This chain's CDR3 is CASSSPSKNTEAFF.

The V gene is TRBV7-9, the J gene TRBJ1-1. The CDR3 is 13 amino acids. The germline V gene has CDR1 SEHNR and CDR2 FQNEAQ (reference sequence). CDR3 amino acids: CASSHQSDAEAFF.

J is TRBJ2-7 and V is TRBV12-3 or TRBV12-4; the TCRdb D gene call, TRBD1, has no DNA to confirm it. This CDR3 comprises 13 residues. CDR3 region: CASSLWDSYEQYF.

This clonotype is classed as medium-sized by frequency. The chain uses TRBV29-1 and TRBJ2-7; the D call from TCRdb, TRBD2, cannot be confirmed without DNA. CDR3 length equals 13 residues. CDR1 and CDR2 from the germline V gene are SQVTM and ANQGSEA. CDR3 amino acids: CSVISGFSYEQYF.

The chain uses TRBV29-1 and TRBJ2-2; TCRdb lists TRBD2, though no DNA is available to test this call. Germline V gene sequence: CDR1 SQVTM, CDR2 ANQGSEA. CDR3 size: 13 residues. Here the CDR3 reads CSVLAGDTGELFF.

CDR3 residues: CASSSFGLAGDNEQFF. This rearrangement joins TRBV4-3 to TRBJ2-1; TCRdb selects TRBD2, and the lack of DNA leaves this call unchecked. Germline V CDR1 and CDR2: LGHNA, YSLEER. The CDR3 has 16 amino acids.

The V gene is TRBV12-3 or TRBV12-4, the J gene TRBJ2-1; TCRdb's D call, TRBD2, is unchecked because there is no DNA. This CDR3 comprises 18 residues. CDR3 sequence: CASSFRLAADHRAVKQFF.

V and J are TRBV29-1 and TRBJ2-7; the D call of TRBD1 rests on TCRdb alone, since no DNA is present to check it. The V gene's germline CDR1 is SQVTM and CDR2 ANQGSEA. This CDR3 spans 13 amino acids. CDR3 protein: CSVLAGGIYEQYF.

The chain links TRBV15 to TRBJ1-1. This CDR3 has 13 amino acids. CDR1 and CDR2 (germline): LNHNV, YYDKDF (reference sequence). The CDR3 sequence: CATSLDRNTEAFF.

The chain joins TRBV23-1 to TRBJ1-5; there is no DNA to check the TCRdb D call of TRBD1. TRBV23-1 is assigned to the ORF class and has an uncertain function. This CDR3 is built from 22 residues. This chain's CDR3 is CASSQSRGISLHRLLGNQPQHF.

The CDR3: CASSYSPGETHEQYF. The J gene is TRBJ2-7, the V gene TRBV6-2 or TRBV6-3; TCRdb picks TRBD1, but there is no DNA to check that call. CDR1 and CDR2 (germline): MNHEY, SVGEGT. The CDR3 contains 15 residues.

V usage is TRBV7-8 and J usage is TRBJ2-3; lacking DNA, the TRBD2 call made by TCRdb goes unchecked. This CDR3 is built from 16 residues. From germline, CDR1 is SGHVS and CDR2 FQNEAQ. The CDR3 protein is CASSPSRVTSTDTQYF.